These 27 T cell receptor beta chains came from one sample sequenced in a study of blood T cells in healthy people across ages. PCR was performed a second time for about 7 to 12 cycles using a sample-barcoded 5' primer and a J-beta primer mix. TCRdb called the 5' RACE reads again in MiXCR, with one record for every CDR3 protein. The table includes about 1,400,000 distinct CDR3 sequences, approximately 59% detected once. The sample taken for sequencing was blood. The origin of the receptors is a man aged 18 to 29 in good health.

V usage is TRBV5-1 and J usage is TRBJ2-1, with unresolved D. The J call is doubtful: the DNA matches TRBJ2-7 better. The CDR3 runs to 13 residues. Germline V gene sequence: CDR1 SGHRS, CDR2 YFSETQ. This CDR3 is CASSVNGQNEQYF. The CDR3 bases are TGCGCCAGCAGCGTGAACGGCCAGAACGAGCAGTACTTC.

This clonotype has a handful of counts. V is TRBV20-1 and J is TRBJ2-1; 8 bases align to TRBD2. Trimming took 7 bases from V and 0 from J; bases not matched to a gene: 11. The CDR3 covers 16 residues. From germline, CDR1 is DFQATT and CDR2 SNEGSKA (reference sequence). CDR3 sequence: CSVAAGGKSSYNEQFF. CDR3 DNA sequence: TGCAGTGTGGCGGCGGGGGGAAAAAGCTCCTACAATGAGCAGTTCTTC.

J is TRBJ1-1 and V is TRBV19, with D maybe TRBD1 (6 bases). Germline V gene data show CDR1 as LNHDA and CDR2 as SQIVND (reference sequence). Trimming stripped 10 bases from V and 0 bases from J, with 15 bases between. The CDR3 runs to 14 residues. The CDR3 coding sequence is TGTGCCACCCTACAGACAGGCTTGAACACTGAAGCTTTCTTT. Its translation is CATLQTGLNTEAFF.

This clonotype was observed many times. V is TRBV7-9 and J is TRBJ2-3; D ambiguous. The CDR3 contains 12 residues. The V end lost 5 bases, the J end lost 2 bases, and 5 bases lay between the germline ends. Per germline, CDR1 SEHNR and CDR2 FQNEAQ (reference sequence). CDR3 DNA sequence: TGTGCCAGCAGCCGCACCACAGATACGCAGTATTTT. Its protein product is CASSRTTDTQYF.

The J gene is TRBJ2-7, the V gene TRBV12-3 or TRBV12-4, with 10 bases that match TRBD1. This CDR3 is built from 14 residues. V lost 7 bases to trimming and J lost 7 bases; unmatched junction nucleotides: 10. CDR3 amino acids: CASKLTGGAEEQYF. The CDR3 DNA is TGTGCCAGCAAACTGACAGGGGGCGCCGAGGAGCAGTACTTC.

This sequence joins TRBV5-1 and TRBJ2-7, with a possible D match to TRBD1 (5 bases). Germline V gene data show CDR1 as SGHRS and CDR2 as YFSETQ. V was cut by 0 bases and J by 2 bases, with 18 bases left in between. This CDR3 is built from 17 residues. The CDR3 here is CASSLAESTEPTYEQYF. DNA for the CDR3: TGCGCCAGCAGCTTGGCCGAATCGACAGAACCTACCTACGAGCAGTACTTC.

V gene TRBV29-1 combines with J gene TRBJ2-3, with 10 bases aligning to TRBD2. There are 18 residues in the CDR3. CDR1 SQVTM and CDR2 ANQGSEA come from the germline V gene. After removal of 5 bases from V and 3 bases from J, the junction contained 17 bases not matched to a gene. The CDR3 DNA follows: TGCAGCGTTTACCTTTTAGCGGGGGGTCCGGGGTATACAGATACGCAGTATTTT. Its protein is CSVYLLAGGPGYTDTQYF.

The V call is TRBV29-1, the J call TRBJ1-1, with 8 nucleotides matching TRBD1. V dropped 5 bases and J dropped 1; count of bases not matched to a gene: 6. Per germline, CDR1 SQVTM and CDR2 ANQGSEA. This CDR3 contains 14 residues. The CDR3 bases are TGCAGCGTTCAAATCGGACAGGGGAACACTGAAGCTTTCTTT. Translated: CSVQIGQGNTEAFF.

The genes are TRBV25-1 and TRBJ1-2, with no clear D. Germline V CDR1 and CDR2: MGHDK, SYGVNS. The V gene lost 5 bases and the J gene lost 2 bases, with 9 bases spanning the gap. The CDR3 has 13 amino acids. CDR3 loop: CASSRGMNYGYTF. DNA for the CDR3: TGTGCCAGCAGTAGAGGGATGAACTATGGCTACACCTTC.

The CDR3 DNA reads TGCGCCAGCAGCTTGAAGACTGGGGGCGGCAGCTCTGGGGCCAACGTCCTGACTTTC. The encoded protein is CASSLKTGGGSSGANVLTF. This chain connects TRBV5-1 to TRBJ2-6; a weak D match, TRBD1 (6 bases). The germline CDR1 and CDR2 sequences are SGHRS and YFSETQ. There are 19 residues in the CDR3. The V end lost 1 base, the J end lost 0 bases, and 17 bases lay between the germline ends.

The chain carries TRBV6-2 or TRBV6-3 and TRBJ2-7, with 8 bases aligning to TRBD1. The J call may be wrong; the DNA end is better matched by TRBJ2-5. There are 16 residues in the CDR3. The germline V gene has CDR1 MNHEY and CDR2 SVGEGT. The DNA for the CDR3 is TGTGCCAGCAGTCCCCACCGGACAGGGACTTTGGAGACCCAGTACTTC. This encodes CASSPHRTGTLETQYF.

The chain couples TRBV7-9 to TRBJ2-7, with 13 bases aligning to TRBD2. From germline, CDR1 is SEHNR and CDR2 FQNEAQ (reference sequence). V was clipped by 7 bases and J by 7 bases; unmatched bases: 10. The CDR3 has 15 amino acids. The CDR3 coding sequence is TGTGCCAGCATACGCGGGACTAGCGGGACTCGGGAGCAGTACTTC. This gives the protein CASIRGTSGTREQYF.

The rearrangement links TRBV20-1 to TRBJ2-4; D is undetermined. The DNA end lines up better with TRBJ2-7; the J call may be wrong. The CDR3 consists of 12 residues. Germline CDR1 and CDR2: DFQATT and SNEGSKA (reference sequence). The CDR3, as DNA: TGCAGTGCTAGAGAGACCCCTTCCGAGCAGTACTTC. Its protein is CSARETPSEQYF.

V gene TRBV29-1 combines with J gene TRBJ1-1; tentative D call: TRBD1 (5 bases). Germline V gene sequence: CDR1 SQVTM, CDR2 ANQGSEA. The V end was cut by 6 bases, the J end by 2 bases, with 10 bases between. CDR3 length: 12 residues. The CDR3 spells CSVSGGNTEAFF. The CDR3 DNA reads as TGCAGCGTCTCGGGGGGAAACACTGAAGCTTTCTTT.

A word on this clonotype: This could be a read error, since a much larger clone is one nucleotide away. The chain has TRBV6-4 and TRBJ2-3, with 14 bases identical to TRBD2. CDR1 MRHNA and CDR2 SNTAGT come from the germline V gene. The CDR3 covers 15 residues. The CDR3 loop reads CAGRGLAGDTDTQYF. CDR3 DNA: TGTGCCGGCAGGGGACTAGCGGGGGACACAGATACGCAGTATTTT.

Points on this clonotype: At one boundary the junction diverges from the germline segment, which might be a read error. The chain is built from TRBV4-1 and TRBJ2-5; maybe TRBD2 (6 bases). This CDR3 is 18 amino acids long. The germline gives CDR1 MGHRA, CDR2 YSYEKL. CDR3 sequence (DNA): TGCGCCAGCAGCCAAGACCAACAACACCGGGACTTAGTTTACGAGCAGTACTTT. As protein: CASSQDQQHRDLVYEQYF.

V and J are TRBV29-1 and TRBJ2-7, with a possible D match to TRBD2 (6 bases). The CDR3 loop spans 14 amino acids. Trimming removed 7 bases at V and 2 bases at J, with 18 bases between. Germline V gene lookup returns CDR1 SQVTM and CDR2 ANQGSEA. CDR3 sequence (DNA): TGCAGCGCATTCTTAGGGGACTCTCCCTACGAGCAGTACTTC. It translates to CSAFLGDSPYEQYF.

This chain uses TRBV4-3 with TRBJ1-5, with D unresolved. Trimming removed 3 bases at V and 0 bases at J, with 9 bases between. CDR1 LGHNA and CDR2 YSLEER come from the germline V gene. CDR3 length: 15 residues. The CDR3 nucleotides are TGCGCCAGCAGCCAGGCCCATCTTAGCAATCAGCCCCAGCATTTT. It yields the protein CASSQAHLSNQPQHF.

The gene calls are TRBV4-1 and TRBJ2-5; the match to TRBD2 covers 9 bases. The CDR3 runs to 15 residues. The germline V gene encodes CDR1 MGHRA and CDR2 YSYEKL. The V and J ends lost 3 bases and 0 bases, in that order; junction bases with no gene match: 2. The CDR3 protein is CASSHLAGNQETQYF. CDR3 bases: TGCGCCAGCAGCCACCTAGCGGGGAACCAAGAGACCCAGTACTTC.

This clonotype has a handful of counts. The chain has TRBV29-1 and TRBJ1-1; D remains unclear. The V and J ends lost 6 bases and 4 bases respectively, with 15 bases between them. There are 13 residues in the CDR3. CDR1 is SQVTM, CDR2 ANQGSEA, per germline. The CDR3, as DNA: TGCAGCGTCGAACAATCTCAGATCACTGAAGCTTTCTTT. It yields the protein CSVEQSQITEAFF.

The chain links TRBV29-1 to TRBJ2-1; 12 positions agree with TRBD2. CDR3 length: 14 amino acids. CDR1 and CDR2 from the germline V gene are SQVTM and ANQGSEA. Losses at the gene ends were 7 bases for V and 4 bases for J; bases not matched to a gene: 5. CDR3 sequence (DNA): TGCAGCGACATGACTAGCGGGGGATACAATGAGCAGTTCTTC. Translating it yields CSDMTSGGYNEQFF.

The chain has TRBV18 and TRBJ2-3, with D maybe TRBD2 (5 bases). Germline assignment: CDR1 KGHSH and CDR2 LQKENI. The CDR3 consists of 14 residues. Trimming left V 6 bases short and J 6 bases short, with 16 bases between. CDR3 sequence reads: CASSPNGIADTQYF. Written as DNA, the CDR3 is TGTGCCAGCTCTCCAAATGGTATAGCGGATACGCAGTATTTT.

This sequence joins TRBV27 and TRBJ2-7, with D unclear. This CDR3 comprises 13 residues. In germline, CDR1 is MNHEY, CDR2 SMNVEV (reference sequence). V was trimmed by 7 bases and J by 2 bases, leaving 12 bases between them. CDR3 region: CASNPDGPYEQYF. CDR3 DNA sequence: TGTGCCAGCAACCCGGACGGACCCTACGAGCAGTACTTC.

This chain connects TRBV4-1 to TRBJ2-7, with TRBD2 matching over 9 bases. This CDR3 contains 16 residues. Germline-derived CDR1 and CDR2 are MGHRA and YSYEKL. Trimming removed 6 bases from V and 3 bases from J; junction bases left unmatched: 12. CDR3 region: CASRKGPGTSSYEQYF. As DNA, the CDR3 is TGCGCCAGCAGAAAGGGTCCCGGGACTAGCAGCTACGAGCAGTACTTC.

The chain uses TRBV28 and TRBJ2-3, with 11 bases fitting TRBD2. V lost 7 bases and J lost 7; bases outside the gene matches: 10. The CDR3 extends over 15 amino acids. CDR1 MDHEN and CDR2 SYDVKM come from the germline V gene. The DNA for the CDR3 is TGTGCCAGCACCGATCCGGGACTAGCGGAGTATACGCAGTATTTT. Its translation is CASTDPGLAEYTQYF.

V usage is TRBV2 and J usage is TRBJ1-2; D is possibly TRBD1 (5 bases). The germline V gene encodes CDR1 SNHLY and CDR2 FYNNEI. The CDR3 runs 13 residues. V was shortened by 9 bases and J by 8 bases, with 19 bases between the two germline ends. The CDR3 protein is CARRRGRGYGYTF. The CDR3, as DNA: TGTGCCAGAAGACGGGGGAGAGGATACGGCTACACCTTC.

This rearrangement joins TRBV28 to TRBJ2-5, with a possible D match to TRBD1 (6 bases). The J call may be mistaken, given a closer DNA end match to TRBJ2-7. CDR1 and CDR2 (germline): MDHEN, SYDVKM. The CDR3 has 16 residues. The CDR3 region is CASSLGNRDTPYEQYF. The CDR3 region has the DNA TGTGCCAGCAGTTTAGGTAACCGGGACACCCCCTACGAGCAGTACTTC.